The rows below give T cell receptor beta chains drawn from one sample of a study of blood T cell repertoires in COVID-19. TCRdb's table, derived via immunoSEQ multiplex PCR, lists solely in-frame clones and lacks some. Of some 320,000 clones listed, roughly 90% are singletons. The sample consisted of PBMCs or T cells enriched from blood (not recorded which). All receptors come from a man aged 60 to 69 who had recovered from COVID-19. Both conserved end residues are part of each CDR3. Each record gives: J gene, clone size, D gene, V gene, CDR3 protein, CDR3 DNA. D genes are given only for firm matches. Clone size is given for some rows only: seen once, a few or many times, or a class if the clone is expanded.

>TRBJ1-2|-|-|TRBV6-5
CASTMEQEIYGYTF
TGTGCCAGCACCATGGAACAGGAAATATATGGCTACACCTTC
>TRBJ1-5|-|-|TRBV18
CASSPSGDQPQHF
TGTGCCAGCTCACCATCAGGGGACCAGCCCCAGCATTTT
>TRBJ1-5|-|-|TRBV14
CASSQDRTCVGAGGNQPQHF
TGTGCCAGCAGCCAAGATAGGACTTGTGTGGGTGCGGGGGGCAATCAGCCCCAGCATTTT
>TRBJ2-3|-|TRBD2|TRBV2
CASRSLAARTDTQYF
TGTGCCAGCAGGTCTCTAGCGGCACGCACAGATACGCAGTATTTT
>TRBJ2-1|few|-|TRBV4-2
CASSQEQGNEQFF
TGTGCCAGCAGCCAAGAACAGGGAAATGAGCAGTTCTTC
>TRBJ2-7|-|TRBD1|TRBV11-3
CASSRDREGYEQYF
TGTGCCAGCAGCAGGGACAGGGAAGGGTACGAGCAGTACTTC
>TRBJ2-2|-|TRBD2|TRBV2
CASSALTSGRTGELFF
TGTGCCAGCAGTGCGCTAACTAGCGGGAGAACCGGGGAGCTGTTTTTT
>TRBJ1-5|-|-|TRBV10-3
CAIRDDRSAPQHF
TGTGCCATCAGAGATGACAGGTCAGCACCCCAGCATTTT
>TRBJ2-7|-|-|TRBV7-9
CASSTWSSGYEQYF
TGTGCCAGCAGCACTTGGTCCTCAGGCTACGAGCAGTACTTC
>TRBJ2-7|-|-|TRBV12-3/TRBV12-4
CASSFVVHEQYF
TGTGCCAGCAGTTTTGTAGTCCACGAGCAGTACTTC
>TRBJ2-7|-|TRBD2|TRBV15
CATSRVSGGRSYEQYF
TGTGCCACCAGCAGAGTCTCGGGCGGGAGGTCCTACGAGCAGTACTTC
>TRBJ2-5|-|TRBD1|TRBV5-6
CASRGTGVQETQYF
TGTGCCAGCAGAGGGACAGGGGTCCAAGAGACCCAGTACTTC
>TRBJ1-4|-|TRBD1|TRBV19
CASSINRGGATNEKLFF
TGTGCCAGTAGTATAAACAGGGGCGGGGCAACTAATGAAAAACTGTTTTTT
>TRBJ2-3|-|-|TRBV29-1
CSVDQSTDTQYF
TGCAGCGTTGACCAGAGCACAGATACGCAGTATTTT
>TRBJ1-2|-|-|TRBV5-1
CASSFTPEEYGYTF
TGCGCCAGCAGCTTTACACCGGAGGAGTATGGCTACACCTTC
>TRBJ1-5|-|-|TRBV3-1/TRBV3-2
CASSLGQRDQPQHF
TGTGCCAGCAGCCTTGGACAGAGAGATCAGCCCCAGCATTTT
>TRBJ1-3|-|-|TRBV7-9
CASSFDWIDPSGNTIYF
TGTGCCAGCAGCTTCGACTGGATCGACCCCTCGGGGAACACCATATATTTT
>TRBJ2-7|-|-|TRBV6-5
CASSYSSSARVHEQYF
TGTGCCAGCAGTTACTCATCGTCGGCCAGGGTCCACGAGCAGTACTTC
>TRBJ2-2|-|-|TRBV6-5
CASRPGVNTGELFF
TGTGCCAGCAGGCCAGGGGTGAACACCGGGGAGCTGTTTTTT
>TRBJ2-3|-|TRBD1|TRBV9
CASSTRTGGTDTQYF
TGTGCCAGCAGCACGCGGACAGGGGGGACGGATACGCAGTATTTT
>TRBJ2-7|-|-|TRBV2
CASSEGAYEQYF
TGTGCCAGCAGTGAAGGAGCGTACGAGCAGTACTTC
>TRBJ1-3|-|-|TRBV2
CASSEGGGTIYF
TGTGCCAGCAGTGAAGGAGGAGGCACCATATATTTT
>TRBJ1-5|-|TRBD1|TRBV7-8
CASSPTGGSAQPQHF
TGTGCCAGCAGCCCTACAGGGGGGAGCGCTCAGCCCCAGCATTTT
>TRBJ1-1|-|-|TRBV21-1
CASSKGGRLRNTEAFF
TGTGCCAGCAGCAAAGGAGGGAGGCTGAGGAACACTGAAGCTTTCTTT
>TRBJ2-1|-|-|TRBV12-3/TRBV12-4
CASSTGLEQFF
TGTGCCAGCAGTACGGGACTGGAGCAGTTCTTC
>TRBJ1-2|-|TRBD1|TRBV14
CASSQVAGGDYGYTF
TGTGCCAGCAGCCAAGTAGCAGGGGGCGACTATGGCTACACCTTC
>TRBJ2-5|once|TRBD2|TRBV30
CALSAGGHQETQYF
TGTGCCCTTTCAGCGGGGGGCCACCAAGAGACCCAGTACTTC
>TRBJ2-1|-|-|TRBV12-3/TRBV12-4
CASTSGYNEQFF
TGTGCCAGCACCTCCGGGTACAATGAGCAGTTCTTC
>TRBJ2-7|once|TRBD2|TRBV7-8
CASSTTHGTSGGRQYF
TGTGCCAGCAGCACTACCCACGGGACTAGCGGGGGGAGGCAGTACTTC
>TRBJ1-2|-|-|TRBV4-3
CASSQVSPAADYTF
TGCGCCAGCAGCCAAGTTTCACCCGCCGCGGACTACACCTTC
>TRBJ1-2|-|TRBD1|TRBV15
CATSREDRGHGYTF
TGTGCCACCAGCAGAGAGGACAGGGGGCATGGCTACACCTTC
>TRBJ2-3|once|-|TRBV6-5
CASSYSWTPDTDTQYF
TGTGCCAGCAGTTACTCCTGGACACCAGACACAGATACGCAGTATTTT
>TRBJ1-5|-|-|TRBV4-1
CASSRQVNQPQHF
TGCGCCAGCAGCCGACAAGTCAATCAGCCCCAGCATTTT
>TRBJ1-1|-|-|TRBV7-9
CASSLARNTEAFF
TGTGCCAGCAGCTTAGCTCGGAACACTGAAGCTTTCTTT
>TRBJ2-7|-|TRBD2|TRBV4-1
CASSQLATGTSSYEQYF
TGCGCCAGCAGCCAACTCGCGACCGGGACTAGCTCCTACGAGCAGTACTTC
>TRBJ1-5|-|-|TRBV15
CATSRDVTAGSNQPQHF
TGTGCCACCAGCAGAGATGTAACCGCAGGTAGCAATCAGCCCCAGCATTTT
>TRBJ2-1|-|TRBD1|TRBV14
CASSQGQQSYNEQFF
TGTGCCAGCAGCCAGGGACAGCAAAGCTACAATGAGCAGTTCTTC
>TRBJ1-6|-|-|TRBV7-9
CASSLVSGLNSPLHF
TGTGCCAGCAGCTTAGTGTCAGGCCTCAATTCACCCCTCCACTTT
>TRBJ1-5|-|-|TRBV28
CASRTGGSNQPQHF
TGTGCCAGCAGGACCGGGGGTAGCAATCAGCCCCAGCATTTT
>TRBJ2-5|few|TRBD2|TRBV18
CASSVLAEETQYF
TGTGCCAGCTCCGTACTAGCGGAAGAGACCCAGTACTTC
>TRBJ2-1|once|-|TRBV5-1
CASSLPGRPNEQFF
TGCGCCAGCAGCCTACCTGGGCGCCCCAATGAGCAGTTCTTC
>TRBJ2-7|-|TRBD2|TRBV13
CASSLGGTNEQYF
TGTGCCAGCAGCTTGGGGGGGACCAACGAGCAGTACTTC
>TRBJ1-5|-|TRBD1|TRBV5-5
CASRQGPNSNQPQHF
TGTGCCAGCCGACAGGGACCCAATAGCAATCAGCCCCAGCATTTT
>TRBJ1-6|-|-|TRBV7-2
CASSLEGVGNSPLHF
TGTGCCAGCAGCTTGGAAGGAGTCGGTAATTCACCCCTCCACTTT
>TRBJ1-1|-|TRBD1|TRBV7-2
CASRPGTGVMNTEAFF
TGTGCCAGCAGGCCCGGGACAGGGGTGATGAACACTGAAGCTTTCTTT
>TRBJ2-1|-|TRBD2|TRBV5-1
CASSFFSGRGPYNEQFF
TGCGCCAGCAGCTTCTTTAGCGGGAGGGGGCCCTACAATGAGCAGTTCTTC
>TRBJ2-6|-|-|TRBV7-9
CASSLSSVSGANVLTF
TGTGCCAGCAGCCTGAGTAGCGTCTCTGGGGCCAACGTCCTGACTTTC